The 23 T cell receptor beta chains below were found in one sample sequenced in a study of control samples from healthy donors and cancer patients. This table comes from immunoSEQ multiplex PCR, and its TCRdb copy is limited to in-frame clones, with some not included. The top ten hold around 1.1% of the sample, which has around 110,000 clones, over 75% seen once. Sequencing was done on a sample of PBMCs. The receptors shown here come from a woman aged 50 to 65 with colorectal cancer.

This chain joins TRBV10-2 and TRBJ2-6, with 8 bases identical to TRBD1. The V and J ends lost 6 bases and 4 bases, in that order; junction bases with no gene match: 11. This CDR3 has 17 residues. The germline V gene encodes CDR1 WSHSY and CDR2 SAAADI. The CDR3 sequence: CASRRGQGAPGANVLTF. The CDR3 nucleotides are TGCGCCAGCAGAAGGGGGCAGGGGGCGCCCGGGGCCAACGTCCTGACTTTC.

The rearrangement links TRBV2 to TRBJ2-1, with D tentatively TRBD1 or TRBD2 (5 bases each). Germline V gene sequence: CDR1 SNHLY, CDR2 FYNNEI. Trimming took off 8 bases at V and 7 bases at J, with 15 bases between the two ends. This CDR3 is built from 13 residues. The CDR3 reads CASEGVEGNEQFF. CDR3 DNA: TGTGCCAGCGAAGGGGTAGAGGGAAATGAGCAGTTCTTC. The full variable domain, completed using reference TRBV2 and TRBJ2-1, is EPEVTQTPSHQVTQMGQEVILRCVPISNHLYFYWYRQILGQKVEFLVSFYNNEISEKSEIFDDQFSVERPDGSNFTLKIRSTKLEDSAMYFCASEGVEGNEQFFGPGTRLTVL.

The chain combines TRBV5-1 with TRBJ2-7; possibly TRBD1 for D (5 bases). Germline-derived CDR1 and CDR2 are SGHRS and YFSETQ. The CDR3 has 14 amino acids. Trimming pared 4 bases from V and 1 base from J, leaving 12 bases between. The DNA of the CDR3 is TGCGCCAGCAGCATTTCTCAGGGTTCCTACGAGCAGTACTTC. Amino acids: CASSISQGSYEQYF.

The rearrangement uses TRBV20-1 and TRBJ2-3; 7 bases are a match to TRBD2. This CDR3 comprises 14 residues. The germline gives CDR1 DFQATT, CDR2 SNEGSKA (reference sequence). Trimming cost V 3 bases and J 0 bases; bases outside gene matches: 3. The CDR3 nucleotides read TGCAGTGCTAGTCGGCGGGGGAGCACAGATACGCAGTATTTT. This gives the protein CSASRRGSTDTQYF.

The chain employs TRBV5-6 and TRBJ1-5; 7 nucleotides agree with TRBD1. The CDR3 covers 15 residues. The trim removed 2 bases at V and 3 bases at J, leaving 5 bases unmatched. Germline V CDR1 and CDR2: SGHDT, YYEEEE. The CDR3 reads CASSFRDRPNQPQHF. In DNA form, the CDR3 reads TGTGCCAGCAGCTTCCGGGACAGACCCAATCAGCCCCAGCATTTT.

The chain links TRBV7-8 to TRBJ2-7, with D unresolved. V was pared by 5 bases and J by 4 bases, with 6 bases between. CDR3 length: 11 amino acids. The germline V gene encodes CDR1 SGHVS and CDR2 FQNEAQ. CDR3 loop: CASSPNYEQYF. The CDR3 DNA sequence: TGTGCCAGCAGCCCTAATTACGAGCAGTACTTC. Based on the CDR3 plus reference TRBV7-8 and TRBJ2-7, the full variable domain is GAGVSQSPRYKVAKRGQDVALRCDPISGHVSLFWYQQALGQGPEFLTYFQNEAQLDKSGLPSDRFFAERPEGSVSTLKIQRTQQEDSAVYLCASSPNYEQYFGPGTRLTVT.

The V call is TRBV27, the J call TRBJ2-7; TRBD2 aligns across 8 bases. Germline CDR1 is MNHEY and CDR2 is SMNVEV (reference sequence). CDR3 length: 16 residues. The J segment lost 3 bases and the V segment lost 5 bases, leaving 12 bases of the junction unmatched. CDR3 coding DNA: TGTGCCAGCAGTCCCCGGCTAGCGGGCTCTATCTACGAGCAGTACTTC. It codes for CASSPRLAGSIYEQYF.

The rearrangement joins TRBV7-2 to TRBJ2-5; no clear D gene. V gave up 3 bases and J gave up 3 bases, with 11 bases separating them. Per germline, CDR1 SGHTA and CDR2 FQGNSA. The CDR3 covers 14 residues. The CDR3 DNA follows: TGTGCCAGCAGCTTTGATTACAGTAAAGAGACCCAGTACTTC. This encodes CASSFDYSKETQYF. Supplemented by reference TRBV7-2 and TRBJ2-5, the full variable domain reads GAGVSQSPSNKVTEKGKDVELRCDPISGHTALYWYRQSLGQGLEFLIYFQGNSAPDKSGLPSDRFSAERTGGSVSTLTIQRTQQEDSAVYLCASSFDYSKETQYFGPGTRLLVL.

The chain couples TRBV5-1 to TRBJ1-2; no definite D call. Trimming removed 0 bases from V and 6 bases from J, with 18 bases in between. The CDR3 is 16 residues long. CDR1 is SGHRS and CDR2 is YFSETQ in the germline V gene. CDR3 sequence reads: CASSLEGSQAGDGYTF. The CDR3 nucleotides are TGCGCCAGCAGCTTGGAAGGGTCCCAGGCTGGTGATGGCTACACCTTC.

This chain joins TRBV12-3 or TRBV12-4 and TRBJ2-5; D might be TRBD2 (5 bases). Between the trimmed V and J ends, which lost 6 bases and 7 bases, there was a span of 15 bases. The CDR3 contains 13 residues. CDR3 in amino acids: CASRVRGFGTQYF. The CDR3 coding sequence is TGTGCCAGCAGGGTGCGAGGGTTTGGGACCCAGTACTTC.

This clone has just a few counts. The rearrangement joins TRBV6-6 to TRBJ2-5; D gene uncertain. The CDR3 is made up of 15 amino acids. V lost 7 bases, J lost 2 bases, and 17 bases lay in between. The V gene's germline CDR1 is MNHNY and CDR2 SVGAGI (reference sequence). The CDR3, as DNA: TGTGCCAGCACCCACGACTCGCGGAATCAAGAGACCCAGTACTTC. Its translation: CASTHDSRNQETQYF.

The rearrangement joins TRBV19 to TRBJ1-4; no firm D call. The germline V and J ends were trimmed by 3 bases and 3 bases, with 14 bases remaining between them. Germline V gene data show CDR1 as LNHDA and CDR2 as SQIVND (reference sequence). The CDR3 covers 16 residues. Here the CDR3 DNA reads TGTGCCAGTAGTATCTGGGGTTTCAGAGCTAATGAAAAACTGTTTTTT. This translates into CASSIWGFRANEKLFF.

The chain links TRBV19 to TRBJ1-2, with TRBD1 as a possible D gene (5 bases). Trimming left V 7 bases short and J 5 bases short, with 14 bases between. CDR3 length: 13 amino acids. The germline gives CDR1 LNHDA, CDR2 SQIVND (reference sequence). In DNA, the CDR3 is TGTGCCAGTACCTCAGGGACGGGGTATGGCTACACCTTC. This gives the protein CASTSGTGYGYTF.

The chain carries TRBV27 and TRBJ2-7, with 9 bases matching TRBD2. V lost 0 bases and J lost 5; bases outside the gene matches: 11. Germline CDR1 reads MNHEY; CDR2 reads SMNVEV (reference sequence). CDR3 length equals 17 residues. The CDR3 loop is CASSLSWREGVLHEQYF. The CDR3, as DNA: TGTGCCAGCAGTTTATCCTGGCGGGAGGGCGTATTACACGAGCAGTACTTC.

The chain employs TRBV28 and TRBJ2-6; D is unclear. Trimming pared 2 bases from V and 0 bases from J, leaving 11 bases between. The CDR3 runs 17 residues. The V gene's germline CDR1 is MDHEN and CDR2 SYDVKM. CDR3 sequence (DNA): TGTGCCAGCAGTTTACTCTTTACGAGCTCTGGGGCCAACGTCCTGACTTTC. Its protein is CASSLLFTSSGANVLTF.

The J gene is TRBJ1-2, the V gene TRBV6-1; possible D gene TRBD1, 5 bases. Germline-derived CDR1 and CDR2 are MNHNS and SASEGT. V lost 3 bases, J lost 3 bases, and 11 bases lay in between. The CDR3 runs to 14 residues. The CDR3 DNA sequence: TGTGCCAGCAGTGAGGGGCCGGAGGACTATGGCTACACCTTC. It translates to CASSEGPEDYGYTF.

The DNA for the CDR3 is TGTGCCTGGATCCGGACCGCTAACTATGGCTACACCTTC. Encoded protein: CAWIRTANYGYTF. This rearrangement joins TRBV30 to TRBJ1-2; D is unresolved. The CDR3 spans 13 residues. Germline CDR1 GTSNPN, CDR2 SVGIG (reference sequence). Trimming left V 4 bases short and J 0 bases short, with 9 bases between. Combining the CDR3 with reference TRBV30 and TRBJ1-2 gives the whole variable domain SQTIHQWPATLVQPVGSPLSLECTVEGTSNPNLYWYRQAAGRGLQLLFYSVGIGQISSEVPQNLSASRPQDRQFILSSKKLLLSDSGFYLCAWIRTANYGYTFGSGTRLTVV.

The chain couples TRBV7-6 to TRBJ2-7, with D possibly matching TRBD1 (5 bases). The CDR3 spans 14 residues. V was pared by 2 bases and J by 6 bases, with 14 bases between. In germline, CDR1 is SGHVS, CDR2 FNYEAQ. CDR3 region: CASSLLGQGAEQYF. CDR3 coding DNA: TGTGCCAGCAGCTTATTAGGCCAGGGCGCCGAGCAGTACTTC. Complete variable domain (other parts from reference TRBV7-6 and TRBJ2-7): GAGVSQSPRYKVTKRGQDVALRCDPISGHVSLYWYRQALGQGPEFLTYFNYEAQQDKSGLPNDRFSAERPEGSISTLTIQRTEQRDSAMYRCASSLLGQGAEQYFGPGTRLTVT.

V gene TRBV28 combines with J gene TRBJ2-6, with a tentative D call TRBD2 (5 bases). Trimming left V 5 bases short and J 0 bases short, with 8 bases between. There are 15 residues in the CDR3. Germline V gene sequence: CDR1 MDHEN, CDR2 SYDVKM. The CDR3 spells CASSPGGSGANVLTF. The DNA for the CDR3 is TGTGCCAGCAGTCCCGGAGGCTCTGGGGCCAACGTCCTGACTTTC.

This chain links TRBV3-1 (or the pseudogene TRBV3-2) with TRBJ1-2, with TRBD1 matching over 7 bases. This CDR3 spans 17 amino acids. With 0 bases clipped from V and 2 bases from J, the junction kept 9 bases outside the gene matches. The germline V gene has CDR1 LGHDT and CDR2 YNNKEL (reference sequence). The CDR3 region is CASSQDGLGRGNYGYTF. CDR3 nucleotides: TGTGCCAGCAGCCAAGACGGTCTTGGCAGGGGGAACTATGGCTACACCTTC.

V is TRBV6-1 and J is TRBJ1-6; D perhaps matches TRBD1 (6 bases). This CDR3 has 14 residues. The ends were cut back, 2 bases at V and 14 bases at J, with 16 bases in the middle. Germline assignment: CDR1 MNHNS and CDR2 SASEGT. DNA for the CDR3: TGTGCCAGCAGTGAAACCGGGGGGCTAGTAGCCCTCCACTTT. It yields the protein CASSETGGLVALHF.

The chain is built from TRBV29-1 and TRBJ2-7; D is uncertain. The CDR3 spans 13 residues. Germline V gives CDR1 SQVTM, CDR2 ANQGSEA. The V and J ends lost 1 base and 3 bases respectively, with 10 bases between them. This chain's CDR3 is CSVEVTANYEQYF. DNA of the CDR3: TGCAGCGTTGAAGTCACAGCCAACTACGAGCAGTACTTC.

This clone turned up a few times. V and J are TRBV5-1 and TRBJ2-3, with a possible D match to TRBD1 (6 bases). CDR1 and CDR2 (germline): SGHRS, YFSETQ. The CDR3 is made up of 15 amino acids. The ends were cut back, 1 base at V and 0 bases at J, with 9 bases in the middle. CDR3 residues: CASSLSRGSTDTQYF. DNA for the CDR3: TGCGCCAGCAGCTTGTCCAGGGGAAGCACAGATACGCAGTATTTT.